The 17 T cell receptor beta chains below were found in one sample sequenced in a study of siplizumab effects on memory and regulatory T cells. TCRdb's copy holds only in-frame clones and misses some; the assay was immunoSEQ multiplex PCR. The sample gives some 100,000 clones, about 91% of which show up once; approximately 0.71% is in the top ten. Sequenced input: Tregs sorted from blood. The receptors originated from a human donor in good health.

This rearrangement joins TRBV18 to TRBJ2-2, with D uncertain. V lost 3 bases to trimming and J lost 5 bases, with 7 bases between them. CDR1 and CDR2 (germline): KGHSH, LQKENI. This CDR3 spans 13 amino acids. CDR3 protein: CASSPVGTGELFF. The CDR3 nucleotides read TGTGCCAGCTCACCTGTGGGGACCGGGGAGCTGTTTTTT.

Only one count was recorded for this clone. The chain carries TRBV21-1 and TRBJ2-3; the D call in the table, TRBD2, was not verified against the DNA. TRBV21-1 is marked as a pseudogene. This CDR3 contains 17 residues. Here the CDR3 reads CASSTRRAGGDADTQYF. The CDR3 DNA is TGTGCCAGCAGCACGCGTAGAGCGGGAGGCGATGCAGATACGCAGTATTTT.

The chain combines TRBV2 with TRBJ2-5; D is ambiguous. Trimming took 6 bases from V and 2 from J, leaving 10 bases between them. Germline CDR1 and CDR2: SNHLY and FYNNEI. The CDR3 has 13 residues. CDR3 nucleotides: TGTGCCAGCAGGACAAACAGACAAGAGACCCAGTACTTC. This gives the protein CASRTNRQETQYF.

The chain joins TRBV27 to TRBJ1-2; weak D call: TRBD1 (6 bases). CDR3 length equals 16 residues. The V gene lost 2 bases and the J gene lost 4 bases, with 17 bases spanning the gap. Germline CDR1 MNHEY, CDR2 SMNVEV (reference sequence). The CDR3 sequence: CASSLTYGGPLYGYTF. The CDR3 region has the DNA TGTGCCAGCAGTTTAACCTACGGGGGCCCTCTCTATGGCTACACCTTC.

This clone was observed a handful of times. This rearrangement joins TRBV6-1 to TRBJ1-4; D possibly corresponds to TRBD1 (5 bases). With 1 base removed from V and 0 bases from J, the gap between germline ends came to 9 bases. The CDR3 covers 16 residues. Germline assignment: CDR1 MNHNS and CDR2 SASEGT. The CDR3 spells CASSEVYRSTNEKLFF. CDR3 DNA sequence: TGTGCCAGCAGTGAAGTCTACAGGTCAACTAATGAAAAACTGTTTTTT.

The chain has TRBV2 and TRBJ2-7, with D possibly being TRBD1 or TRBD2 (5 bases each). Trimming removed 8 bases at V and 4 bases at J, with 12 bases between. The length of the CDR3 is 12 residues. In germline, CDR1 is SNHLY, CDR2 FYNNEI. The CDR3 DNA reads as TGTGCCAGCCGTCCCTGGGGGTACGAGCAGTACTTC. This encodes CASRPWGYEQYF.

The chain links TRBV4-1 to TRBJ1-4, with D possibly TRBD1 on 5 matching bases. The ends were cut back, 2 bases at V and 8 bases at J, with 15 bases in the middle. Germline lookup yields CDR1 MGHRA and CDR2 YSYEKL. CDR3 length: 15 amino acids. CDR3 amino acids: CASSQKGAGQEKLFF. The DNA of the CDR3 is TGCGCCAGCAGCCAAAAAGGGGCAGGGCAGGAAAAACTGTTTTTT.

The chain has TRBV15 and TRBJ1-5; 7 positions match TRBD1. CDR3 size: 18 residues. J gave up 6 bases and V 1 base, and 15 bases lay outside the gene matches. Germline CDR1 and CDR2: LNHNV and YYDKDF (reference sequence). DNA for the CDR3: TGTGCCACCAGCAGAGCCGGGCAGGGGGTGGCTTACCGTCAGCCCCAGCATTTT. It codes for CATSRAGQGVAYRQPQHF.

A single count supports this clone. J is TRBJ1-3 and V is TRBV6-6; D uncertain. V was cut by 2 bases and J by 6 bases, with 11 bases left in between. CDR3 length equals 14 residues. In germline, CDR1 is MNHNY, CDR2 SVGAGI (reference sequence). The DNA of the CDR3 is TGTGCCAGCAGTTACGGAAGGGTAGAAAACACCATATATTTT. Translation: CASSYGRVENTIYF.

This chain connects TRBV28 to TRBJ2-4; D possibly corresponds to TRBD1 (7 bases). CDR3 length: 12 amino acids. Trimming left V 6 bases short and J 7 bases short, with 10 bases between. From germline, CDR1 is MDHEN and CDR2 SYDVKM. CDR3 in amino acids: CASRQGRNIQYF. The CDR3 nucleotides read TGTGCCAGCAGACAGGGGAGGAACATTCAGTACTTC.

The V and J genes are TRBV5-1 and TRBJ2-3; D tentatively fits TRBD1 or TRBD2 (5 bases each). Trimming stripped 0 bases from V and 6 bases from J, with 20 bases between. Germline V gives CDR1 SGHRS, CDR2 YFSETQ. CDR3 length: 17 amino acids. In DNA form, the CDR3 reads TGCGCCAGCAGCTTGGGAGGGACCAGAGTCCAAGCGGATACGCAGTATTTT. Translated, it gives CASSLGGTRVQADTQYF.

The rearrangement links TRBV6-5 to TRBJ2-7; a possible D gene is TRBD2 (7 bases). CDR3 length: 11 residues. Germline assignment: CDR1 MNHEY and CDR2 SVGAGI. As DNA, the CDR3 is TGTGAGGGGGGGAGGGCCTTCGAGCAGTACTTC. It specifies CEGGRAFEQYF.

On this clone itself: Different DNA sequences within this sample yield the same CDR3. The rearrangement joins TRBV9 to TRBJ2-2; TRBD2 aligns across 9 bases. The V segment lost 2 bases and the J segment 5 bases; nucleotides outside the gene matches: 4. This CDR3 has 15 residues. The V gene's germline CDR1 is SGDLS and CDR2 YYNGEE. CDR3 sequence: CASSVGGRGTGELFF. In DNA form, the CDR3 reads TGTGCCAGCAGCGTCGGCGGGAGGGGGACCGGGGAGCTGTTTTTT. Using reference TRBV9 and TRBJ2-2 for the parts outside the CDR3, the full variable domain is DSGVTQTPKHLITATGQRVTLRCSPRSGDLSVYWYQQSLDQGLQFLIQYYNGEERAKGNILERFSAQQFPDLHSELNLSSLELGDSALYFCASSVGGRGTGELFFGEGSRLTVL.

The chain links TRBV27 to TRBJ2-3; TRBD2 agrees at 9 bases. CDR1 and CDR2 from the germline V gene are MNHEY and SMNVEV (reference sequence). The CDR3 contains 16 residues. Trimming cost V 7 bases and J 0 bases; bases outside gene matches: 8. The CDR3 protein is CASTSIAGVSTDTQYF. CDR3 DNA sequence: TGTGCCAGCACCTCCATAGCGGGGGTTAGCACAGATACGCAGTATTTT.

The V gene is TRBV6-4, the J gene TRBJ1-4; D is uncertain. The V gene lost 4 bases and the J gene lost 4 bases, with 13 bases spanning the gap. The CDR3 length is 15 residues. Germline V CDR1 and CDR2: MRHNA, SNTAGT. CDR3 loop: CASSATLAFNEKLFF. The CDR3 bases are TGTGCCAGCAGTGCGACCCTGGCATTTAATGAAAAACTGTTTTTT.

This chain joins TRBV5-1 and TRBJ1-1, with D perhaps matching TRBD1 (5 bases). Germline V gene data show CDR1 as SGHRS and CDR2 as YFSETQ. The CDR3 is 15 amino acids. V was pared by 4 bases and J by 0 bases, with 13 bases between. The CDR3 sequence is CASSNGARLNTEAFF. The CDR3 DNA reads as TGCGCCAGCAGCAACGGGGCGCGGTTGAACACTGAAGCTTTCTTT. The whole variable domain, filled in from reference TRBV5-1 and TRBJ1-1, reads KAGVTQTPRYLIKTRGQQVTLSCSPISGHRSVSWYQQTPGQGLQFLFEYFSETQRNKGNFPGRFSGRQFSNSRSEMNVSTLELGDSALYLCASSNGARLNTEAFFGQGTRLTVV.

This chain connects TRBV29-1 to TRBJ2-5; D possibly corresponds to TRBD1 (6 bases). V dropped 5 bases and J dropped 2 bases, with 18 bases sitting between them. The CDR3 loop spans 15 amino acids. Germline loops: CDR1 SQVTM, CDR2 ANQGSEA. The CDR3 DNA follows: TGCAGCGTTCCGCCCCGGTCAGGGGTACAAGAGACCCAGTACTTC. Translating gives CSVPPRSGVQETQYF. The variable domain in full, with the rest retrieved from reference TRBV29-1 and TRBJ2-5, is SAVISQKPSRDICQRGTSLTIQCQVDSQVTMMFWYRQQPGQSLTLIATANQGSEATYESGFVIDKFPISRPNLTFSTLTVSNMSPEDSSIYLCSVPPRSGVQETQYFGPGTRLLVL.